This passage covers 10 T cell receptor beta chains from one sample sequenced in a study of T-cell reconstitution after alpha-beta-depleted transplantation in children. This sample's TCRbeta library carried unique molecular identifier barcodes. TCRdb re-called the PCR reads through MiXCR, storing one row per CDR3 protein. The sample lists around 270,000 distinct CDR3 sequences; roughly a tenth were seen once. The sample consisted of PBMCs, taken before TCRalphabeta/CD19-depleted stem cell transplant. The receptors derive from a boy under three years old with acute myeloid leukemia, due to receive a stem cell transplant.

This clonotype was detected ten times or more. The chain has TRBV3-1 and TRBJ2-1; D might be TRBD1 (6 bases). Trimming removed 6 bases at V and 7 bases at J, with 19 bases between. This CDR3 region has 15 residues. From germline, CDR1 is LGHDT and CDR2 YNNKEL (reference sequence). Here the CDR3 reads CASSPHYRDMNEQFF. In nucleotides, the CDR3 is TGTGCCAGCAGTCCGCACTACAGGGATATGAATGAGCAGTTCTTC.

This clonotype has a count of ten or more. V usage is TRBV4-2 and J usage is TRBJ2-3, with D tentatively TRBD2 (7 bases). Deletions cut 0 bases from V and 4 bases from J, with 17 bases between. Germline lookup yields CDR1 LGHNA and CDR2 YNFKEQ. The CDR3 extends over 17 amino acids. The CDR3 spells CASSQDGTGGLSDTQYF. The CDR3 DNA reads TGTGCCAGCAGCCAAGACGGGACGGGGGGCCTGTCAGATACGCAGTATTTT.

This clonotype has just a few counts. V usage is TRBV20-1 and J usage is TRBJ2-7; the match to TRBD1 covers 11 bases. V shed 3 bases, J shed 4 bases, and the junction held 11 bases outside the gene matches. From germline, CDR1 is DFQATT and CDR2 SNEGSKA (reference sequence). The CDR3 spans 16 residues. CDR3 nucleotide sequence: TGCAGTGCTAGTGAGGGGGGACAGGGGGGTGCATACGAGCAGTACTTC. It translates to CSASEGGQGGAYEQYF.

This chain links TRBV28 with TRBJ1-1, with a tentative D call TRBD1 (6 bases). Germline V lookup: CDR1 MDHEN, CDR2 SYDVKM. V was trimmed by 4 bases and J by 3 bases, leaving 12 bases between them. The CDR3 is 14 amino acids. The CDR3 nucleotides are TGTGCCAGCAGTTCAGGGGTAAGGTACACTGAAGCTTTCTTT. Translation gives CASSSGVRYTEAFF.

This clonotype has a handful of counts. The rearrangement joins TRBV5-1 to TRBJ2-6; D unresolved. The CDR3 loop spans 15 amino acids. Trimming shortened V by 4 bases and J by 1 base, and 9 bases separated the two germline ends. Germline V gene sequence: CDR1 SGHRS, CDR2 YFSETQ. The CDR3 region has the DNA TGCGCCAGCAGCGAACACCGATCTGGGGCCAACGTCCTGACTTTC. The encoded protein is CASSEHRSGANVLTF.

This clonotype has at least ten counts. This chain connects TRBV12-5 to TRBJ2-5; TRBD2 aligns across 9 bases. Germline V gene lookup returns CDR1 LGHNT and CDR2 FRNRAP. This CDR3 contains 18 residues. Trimming removed 0 bases from V and 0 bases from J; junction bases left unmatched: 8. The CDR3 nucleotides are TGTGCTAGTGGTTTGGTAGGGGCTAGCGGGAATTACCAAGAGACCCAGTACTTC. Its translation is CASGLVGASGNYQETQYF.

The CDR3 bases are TGTGCCAGCAGCCCGCGGACAGGGGGAAAGGACACTGAAGCTTTCTTT. It is translated as CASSPRTGGKDTEAFF. The chain recombines TRBV7-9 with TRBJ1-1; 10 bases align to TRBD1. The CDR3 length is 16 residues. Per the germline V gene, CDR1 is SEHNR and CDR2 is FQNEAQ (reference sequence). With V trimmed by 5 bases and J by 3 bases, 9 bases remained unmatched.

This clonotype was seen ten or more times. The CDR3 is CATAGANVLTF. The DNA of the CDR3 is TGTGCCACAGCTGGGGCCAACGTCCTGACTTTC. The rearrangement links TRBV24-1 to TRBJ2-6; D unclear. V was pared by 10 bases and J by 2 bases, with 2 bases between. The CDR3 contains 11 residues. Germline CDR1 reads KGHDR; CDR2 reads SFDVKD.

Notes on this clonotype: A much larger clone sits a single nucleotide away, making a read error possible. This sequence joins TRBV2 and TRBJ1-6; 9 nucleotides line up with TRBD1. Germline V gene lookup returns CDR1 SNHLY and CDR2 FYNNEI. The CDR3 has 18 residues. Trimming cost V 8 bases and J 6 bases; bases outside gene matches: 17. The CDR3 nucleotides read TGTGCCAGCTGTTTATCCGGGACAGGGAGGAATTTTAATTCACCCCTCCACTTT. Translation: CASCLSGTGRNFNSPLHF.

The table lists this clonotype with a few counts. The rearrangement joins TRBV24-1 to TRBJ2-3, with 12 bases aligning to TRBD2. The junction had 7 bases not matched to a gene; V was cut back by 5 bases and J by 2 bases. The CDR3 spans 17 residues. Per the germline V gene, CDR1 is KGHDR and CDR2 is SFDVKD. CDR3 nucleotide sequence: TGTGCCACCAGTGTCGGACTAGCGGGGTCCTTCACAGATACGCAGTATTTT. It is translated as CATSVGLAGSFTDTQYF.